Listed below are T cell receptor beta chains from one sample, sequenced in a study of T cell repertoires in cytomegalovirus infection. The antigens for these receptors are not known. MiXCR was run by TCRdb on the reads, yielding one entry per CDR3 protein. The table includes about 310,000 distinct CDR3 sequences, more than 20% detected once. This material consisted of cultured PBMCs, taken from culture after CMV antigen stimulation. The receptors here all came from a human donor in good health (CMV status not recorded). Some clones in this sample may be carry-over from other donors' samples. CDR3s include the opening cysteine and the closing phenylalanine or tryptophan. A D gene is named only where the DNA matches it firmly. Only part of the rows carry a size: once, few, many, or a class if the clone is expanded.

j_call d_call v_call clone_size cdr3_aa cdr3_nt
TRBJ2-6 NA TRBV30 few CAWAVGSSGANVLTF TGTGCCTGGGCCGTAGGGAGCTCTGGGGCCAACGTCCTGACTTTC
TRBJ1-5 TRBD1 TRBV7-4 NA CASSSGQNSNQPQHF TGTGCCAGCAGTTCGGGACAGAATAGCAATCAGCCCCAGCATTTT
TRBJ1-1 TRBD1 TRBV6-2/TRBV6-3 NA CASSYAGQGNTEAFF TGTGCCAGCAGCTACGCCGGACAGGGAAACACTGAAGCTTTCTTT
TRBJ2-5 TRBD2 TRBV28 few CASSFIMWRRLAENQETQYF TGTGCCAGCAGTTTTATTATGTGGAGGCGGCTAGCGGAGAACCAAGAGACCCAGTACTTC
TRBJ2-4 NA TRBV28 NA CASSTQGWGAKNIQYF TGTGCCAGCAGTACTCAGGGATGGGGAGCCAAAAACATTCAGTACTTC
TRBJ1-1 NA TRBV4-1 NA CASSQAQPMNTEAFF TGCGCCAGCAGCCAAGCACAACCCATGAACACTGAAGCTTTCTTT
TRBJ2-2 NA TRBV29-1 NA CSVDGGGGTGELFF TGCAGCGTTGATGGAGGGGGCGGCACCGGGGAGCTGTTTTTT
TRBJ1-5 TRBD1 TRBV19 few CASSIVTGGYYQPQHF TGTGCCAGTAGTATTGTGACAGGGGGCTATTATCAGCCCCAGCATTTT
TRBJ2-5 TRBD2 TRBV7-8 NA CASSLLREVGETQYF TGTGCCAGCAGCTTACTACGGGAGGTGGGAGAGACCCAGTACTTC
TRBJ2-5 NA TRBV7-7 few CASSLNTGIGETQYF TGTGCTAGCAGCCTCAACACAGGGATTGGAGAGACCCAGTACTTC
TRBJ1-6 NA TRBV7-2 many CASSGGTPGNSPLHF TGTGCCAGCAGCGGCGGGACACCGGGCAATTCACCCCTCCACTTT
TRBJ2-4 NA TRBV11-2 NA CASSRTLTKNIQYF TGTGCCAGCAGCCGGACACTTACCAAAAACATTCAGTACTTC
TRBJ1-1 NA TRBV6-2/TRBV6-3 NA CASINGDITHTEAFF TGTGCCAGCATCAACGGGGATATTACGCACACTGAAGCTTTCTTT
TRBJ1-2 TRBD1 TRBV3-1 NA CASSFTTGYGYGYTF TGTGCCAGCAGTTTTACGACAGGGTACGGCTATGGCTACACCTTC
TRBJ2-1 TRBD2 TRBV28 few CASSWAGGNNEQFF TGTGCCAGCAGTTGGGCGGGAGGAAACAATGAGCAGTTCTTC
TRBJ2-7 NA TRBV19 few CASSITLGVSYEQYF TGTGCCAGTAGTATCACCTTGGGGGTGTCCTACGAGCAGTACTTC
TRBJ1-1 NA TRBV19 NA CASSTNRVINTEAFF TGTGCCAGTAGTACAAACAGGGTTATTAACACTGAAGCTTTCTTT
TRBJ1-2 TRBD1 TRBV6-1 NA CASSRGTGGGYTF TGTGCCAGCAGTAGGGGGACAGGCGGTGGCTACACCTTC
TRBJ2-5 NA TRBV7-8 NA CASSLQFGAKETQYF TGTGCCAGCAGCTTACAATTCGGGGCCAAAGAGACCCAGTACTTC
TRBJ2-7 TRBD2 TRBV7-8 few CASSSGLAKEQYF TGTGCCAGCAGCTCGGGACTAGCGAAAGAGCAGTACTTC